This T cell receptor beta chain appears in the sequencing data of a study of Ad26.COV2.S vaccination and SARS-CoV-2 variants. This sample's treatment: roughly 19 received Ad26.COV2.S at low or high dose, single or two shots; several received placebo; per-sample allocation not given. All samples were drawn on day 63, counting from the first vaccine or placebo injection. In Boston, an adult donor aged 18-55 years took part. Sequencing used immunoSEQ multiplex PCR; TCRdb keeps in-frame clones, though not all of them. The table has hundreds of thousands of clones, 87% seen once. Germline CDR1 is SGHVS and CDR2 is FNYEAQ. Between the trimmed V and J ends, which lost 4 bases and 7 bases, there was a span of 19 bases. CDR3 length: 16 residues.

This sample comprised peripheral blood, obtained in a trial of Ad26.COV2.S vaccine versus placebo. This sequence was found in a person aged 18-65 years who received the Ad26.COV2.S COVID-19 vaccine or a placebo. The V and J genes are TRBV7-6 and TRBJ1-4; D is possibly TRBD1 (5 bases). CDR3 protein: CASSSRRGLGVEKLFF. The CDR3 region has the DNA TGTGCCAGCAGCTCCAGGCGTGGCCTAGGGGTTGAAAAACTGTTTTTT.